The 27 T cell receptor beta chains reported below all come from one sample, sequenced in a study of control samples from healthy donors and cancer patients. TCRdb's copy holds only in-frame clones and misses some; the assay was immunoSEQ multiplex PCR. The data contain about 85,000 clones, 85% to 90% of them singletons. The sequencing input was blood. These receptor sequences come from a woman aged 60-75 years in good health.

This clone was found once. This chain links TRBV23-1 with TRBJ1-1; 9 positions match TRBD1. TRBV23-1 is filed as an ORF, its function uncertain. This CDR3 spans 14 amino acids. With V trimmed by 6 bases and J by 3 bases, 5 bases remained unmatched. The CDR3 spells CASSLTGGDTEAFF. Here the CDR3 DNA reads TGCGCCAGCAGCCTGACAGGGGGAGACACTGAAGCTTTCTTT.

The rearrangement joins TRBV4-3 to TRBJ2-3; D is undetermined. V shed 1 base and J shed 6 bases, with 14 bases lying between them. Germline CDR1 is LGHNA and CDR2 is YSLEER. The CDR3 loop spans 15 amino acids. The CDR3 nucleotides read TGCGCCAGCAGCCAAGGACTCCTCTCGTGGGATACGCAGTATTTT. This gives the protein CASSQGLLSWDTQYF.

The chain carries TRBV28 and TRBJ2-7, with 16 positions matching TRBD2. Trimming took 8 bases from V and 5 from J; bases not matched to a gene: 24. This CDR3 comprises 21 residues. CDR1 and CDR2 from the germline V gene are MDHEN and SYDVKM. CDR3 in DNA: TGTGCCAGCCATCGACCGGGACAGGGGACTAGCGGGAGGGCCCCGTCCAACGAGCAGTACTTC. This sequence encodes CASHRPGQGTSGRAPSNEQYF.

In this sample, this clone is medium-sized. The CDR3 sequence: CASSRDRVSEQYF. In DNA, the CDR3 is TGTGCCAGCAGTAGGGACAGGGTAAGCGAGCAGTACTTC. V is TRBV6-5 and J is TRBJ2-7, with 9 bases aligning to TRBD1. Germline loops: CDR1 MNHEY, CDR2 SVGAGI. This CDR3 contains 13 residues. After removal of 5 bases from V and 6 bases from J, the junction contained 5 bases not matched to a gene.

This chain joins TRBV6-5 and TRBJ2-7; maybe TRBD1 (6 bases). V lost 2 bases to trimming and J lost 0 bases, with 14 bases between them. Germline-derived CDR1 and CDR2 are MNHEY and SVGAGI. This CDR3 has 16 residues. The CDR3 loop reads CASSYGGRGISYEQYF. As DNA, the CDR3 is TGTGCCAGCAGTTACGGGGGAAGGGGGATCTCCTACGAGCAGTACTTC.

This chain joins TRBV2 and TRBJ1-3; D remains ambiguous. V was clipped by 2 bases and J by 4 bases, with 9 bases between them. The CDR3 consists of 14 residues. CDR1 is SNHLY, CDR2 FYNNEI, per germline. In nucleotides, the CDR3 is TGTGCCAGCAGTGAACAGGCAGGAGGAAACACCATATATTTT. Translated: CASSEQAGGNTIYF. Looking up the rest from reference TRBV2 and TRBJ1-3 gives the full variable domain: EPEVTQTPSHQVTQMGQEVILRCVPISNHLYFYWYRQILGQKVEFLVSFYNNEISEKSEIFDDQFSVERPDGSNFTLKIRSTKLEDSAMYFCASSEQAGGNTIYFGEGSWLTVV.

V usage is TRBV6-5 and J usage is TRBJ1-1; D call uncertain. The ends were cut back, 3 bases at V and 1 base at J, with 12 bases in the middle. Germline V CDR1 and CDR2: MNHEY, SVGAGI. This CDR3 region has 15 residues. The CDR3 nucleotides are TGTGCCAGCAGTTATCGTCAGATATCGAACACTGAAGCTTTCTTT. Its protein is CASSYRQISNTEAFF.

The rearrangement uses TRBV9 and TRBJ2-3, with 9 bases matching TRBD2. Trimming took 4 bases from V and 4 from J; bases not matched to a gene: 4. Germline V gene sequence: CDR1 SGDLS, CDR2 YYNGEE. The CDR3 spans 14 residues. The chain's CDR3 is CASSPIAGADTQYF. CDR3 in DNA: TGTGCCAGCAGCCCTATAGCGGGGGCAGATACGCAGTATTTT.

This sequence joins TRBV10-3 and TRBJ2-5; 8 nucleotides match TRBD1. Trimming removed 4 bases from V and 5 bases from J; junction bases left unmatched: 3. The V gene's germline CDR1 is ENHRY and CDR2 SYGVKD. The CDR3 contains 13 residues. The CDR3 loop reads CAISGRGQETQYF. The CDR3 DNA follows: TGTGCCATCAGTGGCAGGGGGCAGGAGACCCAGTACTTC.

The V gene is TRBV2, the J gene TRBJ2-5; weak D call: TRBD1 (6 bases). CDR3 size: 14 residues. The V gene lost 6 bases and the J gene lost 2 bases, with 13 bases spanning the gap. CDR1 and CDR2 from the germline V gene are SNHLY and FYNNEI. Here the CDR3 reads CASRVGQRQETQYF. The CDR3 nucleotides read TGTGCCAGCAGGGTCGGACAGAGGCAAGAGACCCAGTACTTC.

As to this clone: Germline is not matched at one junction end, which may reflect a read error. In nucleotides, the CDR3 is TGTGCTAGCAGCTTAGGGCCTAGGGCCGGGGAGCTGTTTTTT. Translation gives CASSLGPRAGELFF. This chain links TRBV7-7 with TRBJ2-2; D not resolved. The CDR3 is 14 amino acids. Germline-derived CDR1 and CDR2 are SSHAT and FNYEAQ (reference sequence).

The J gene is TRBJ1-6, the V gene TRBV7-9; D might be TRBD1 (5 bases). Germline V gives CDR1 SEHNR, CDR2 FQNEAQ (reference sequence). The CDR3 totals 14 residues. Deletions cut 0 bases from V and 7 bases from J, with 7 bases between. CDR3 DNA sequence: TGTGCCAGCAGCTTAGCGGGGGGGAATTCACCCCTCCACTTT. Translating it yields CASSLAGGNSPLHF.

V gene TRBV7-9 combines with J gene TRBJ1-1; 10 nucleotides align to TRBD1. Looked up from germline, CDR1 is SEHNR and CDR2 is FQNEAQ (reference sequence). This CDR3 region has 15 residues. Trimming cost V 5 bases and J 0 bases; bases outside gene matches: 3. The CDR3 sequence is CASSPGQGMNTEAFF. DNA for the CDR3: TGTGCCAGCAGCCCGGGACAGGGGATGAACACTGAAGCTTTCTTT.

This clone was picked up a small number of times. The CDR3 nucleotides are TGTGCCAGCTCACCCGGACAGGGAGGCCACGAGCAGTACTTC. Translated, it gives CASSPGQGGHEQYF. The genes are TRBV18 and TRBJ2-7; TRBD1 agrees at 8 bases. There are 14 residues in the CDR3. The V gene end was trimmed by 3 bases and the J gene end by 5 bases; junction bases not matched to a gene: 6. CDR1 KGHSH and CDR2 LQKENI come from the germline V gene.

This clone occurred once. The rearrangement joins TRBV5-1 to TRBJ1-1; D is perhaps TRBD1 (5 bases). V was pared by 1 base and J by 0 bases, with 10 bases between. The CDR3 sequence is 15 residues long. Per germline, CDR1 SGHRS and CDR2 YFSETQ. CDR3 amino acids: CASSLLTALNTEAFF. The CDR3 nucleotides read TGCGCCAGCAGCTTGTTGACAGCACTGAACACTGAAGCTTTCTTT.

The rearrangement uses TRBV27 and TRBJ2-7; tentatively, D is TRBD1 or TRBD2 (5 bases each). Germline CDR1 and CDR2: MNHEY and SMNVEV (reference sequence). There are 15 residues in the CDR3. V lost 5 bases and J 3 bases, leaving 17 bases between the germline ends. In DNA form, the CDR3 reads TGTGCCAGCAGTATCGAGCTCGGGGCCCACTACGAGCAGTACTTC. Protein: CASSIELGAHYEQYF.

The chain is built from TRBV30 and TRBJ1-1; TRBD1 is a possible D gene (5 bases). V gave up 0 bases and J gave up 1 base, with 9 bases separating them. Germline CDR1 reads GTSNPN; CDR2 reads SVGIG (reference sequence). CDR3 length: 14 amino acids. CDR3 sequence (DNA): TGTGCCTGGAGTGTACTTCAGGGGAACACTGAAGCTTTCTTT. Protein product: CAWSVLQGNTEAFF.

This chain uses TRBV24-1 with TRBJ1-4, with a tentative D call TRBD1 (5 bases). The CDR3 has 16 amino acids. V gave up 2 bases and J gave up 7 bases, with 16 bases separating them. CDR1 is KGHDR and CDR2 is SFDVKD in the germline V gene. In DNA, the CDR3 is TGTGCCACCAGTGATTCCCACCAGGGAGTTGGTGAAAAACTGTTTTTT. Its translation is CATSDSHQGVGEKLFF.

V and J are TRBV7-8 and TRBJ2-7; possibly TRBD1 or TRBD2 for D (5 bases each). This CDR3 contains 13 residues. V lost 10 bases and J lost 3, with 16 bases in between. In germline, CDR1 is SGHVS, CDR2 FQNEAQ. The CDR3, as DNA: TGTGCCACCAAACCTCCGGGGCACTACGAGCAGTACTTC. Translated, it gives CATKPPGHYEQYF.

V usage is TRBV4-1 and J usage is TRBJ1-3; possibly TRBD1 for D (6 bases). CDR1 is MGHRA and CDR2 is YSYEKL in the germline V gene. The length of the CDR3 is 18 residues. The V end lost 1 base, the J end lost 5 bases, and 21 bases lay between the germline ends. CDR3 protein: CASSQGGLIYRARNTIYF. The CDR3 DNA reads as TGCGCCAGCAGCCAAGGAGGGCTAATATACAGGGCTCGAAACACCATATATTTT.

This rearrangement joins TRBV5-1 to TRBJ1-1; D perhaps matches TRBD1 (6 bases). The germline V gene encodes CDR1 SGHRS and CDR2 YFSETQ. Trimming cost V 4 bases and J 5 bases, with 12 bases left between them. CDR3 size: 13 residues. The CDR3 protein is CASSTDSGTEAFF. DNA of the CDR3: TGCGCCAGCAGCACGGACAGTGGAACTGAAGCTTTCTTT.

The J gene is TRBJ1-5, the V gene TRBV3-1 (or the pseudogene TRBV3-2); D ambiguous. Germline V CDR1 and CDR2: LGHDT, YNNKEL (reference sequence). The CDR3 extends over 14 amino acids. V was pared by 5 bases and J by 4 bases, with 12 bases between. The CDR3 spells CASSSRRINQPQHF. CDR3 coding DNA: TGTGCCAGCAGCTCCCGTCGGATTAATCAGCCCCAGCATTTT.

This clone was seen once. The chain links TRBV28 to TRBJ1-2, with D maybe TRBD1 (6 bases). In germline, CDR1 is MDHEN, CDR2 SYDVKM. V dropped 7 bases and J dropped 6 bases, with 30 bases sitting between them. The CDR3 runs 18 residues. The CDR3: CASIPTPGTRGPSDGYTF. Here the CDR3 DNA reads TGTGCCAGCATTCCTACTCCCGGGACACGGGGTCCCTCTGATGGCTACACCTTC.

This sequence joins TRBV5-4 and TRBJ1-1, with D possibly being TRBD1 (5 bases). Trimming shortened V by 6 bases and J by 5 bases, and 14 bases separated the two germline ends. The CDR3 spans 13 residues. Germline CDR1 is SGHNT and CDR2 is YYREEE (reference sequence). Written as DNA, the CDR3 is TGTGCCAGCACCTTCGAGCGGGGGACTGAAGCTTTCTTT. Translating gives CASTFERGTEAFF.

The J gene is TRBJ2-3, the V gene TRBV29-1, with TRBD2 matching 11 bases. Germline V gene lookup returns CDR1 SQVTM and CDR2 ANQGSEA. V was clipped by 6 bases and J by 2 bases; unmatched bases: 4. The CDR3 has 14 residues. Written as DNA, the CDR3 is TGCAGCGTCAAGGGACTAGCGGCCACAGATACGCAGTATTTT. Amino acid sequence: CSVKGLAATDTQYF.

This clone has only one observation. The J gene is TRBJ1-2, the V gene TRBV5-4; 7 nucleotides align to TRBD1. Germline CDR1 SGHNT, CDR2 YYREEE (reference sequence). Germline trimming cut 4 bases from V and 5 bases from J; bases unmatched to any gene: 8. The CDR3 runs 14 residues. The CDR3 spells CASSPRGGGYGYTF. For the CDR3, the DNA is TGTGCCAGCAGCCCCAGGGGGGGCGGGTATGGCTACACCTTC.

V gene TRBV5-1 combines with J gene TRBJ2-7; possible D gene TRBD2, 6 bases. CDR3 length equals 15 residues. The ends were cut back, 3 bases at V and 5 bases at J, with 18 bases in the middle. Looked up from germline, CDR1 is SGHRS and CDR2 is YFSETQ. CDR3: CASSSSGSGSDEQYF. The CDR3 nucleotides are TGCGCCAGCAGCTCGAGCGGGTCTGGGAGTGACGAGCAGTACTTC.